This T cell receptor (beta chain) appears in the sequencing data of a study of regulatory T cells in long-lasting Graves disease. The overall study: Newly diagnosed Graves' patients had taken antithyroid drugs under 3 months.

This clonotype was observed once. Antigen: not known. CDR3 regions were amplified by Arm-PCR using iRepertoire HTBI primers to build TCR beta libraries. TCRdb ran MiXCR on the multiplex PCR reads and lists one entry per CDR3 protein. The sample consists of roughly 400,000 distinct CDR3 sequences, approximately 16% of them appearing once. Noted time point: newly diagnosed GD, antithyroid drugs for less than 3 months. RNA extracted from PBMCs served as the sequencing template. V dropped 3 bases and J dropped 5; count of bases not matched to a gene: 8. Germline lookup yields CDR1 MDHEN and CDR2 SYDVKM. The length of the CDR3 is 15 residues. Regarding the study as a whole: With a few thousand shared public clonotypes, persistent patients exceeded new patients, who shared 950 to 1,000. When disease was persistent, TRBV28, TRBJ1-2 and TRBJ2-5 were the favored segments.

This same sample was also part of a study on T cells in Graves' hyperthyroidism and ophthalmopathy. From that study: In the analysis, a 13 V-J model separated ophthalmopathy from stable hyperthyroidism.

The source material was peripheral blood mononuclear cells (PBMCs), sampled at new diagnosis, from a patient treated with antithyroid drugs. The sequence derives from a woman aged 40 to 50 with Graves disease. The chain is built from TRBV28 and TRBJ2-5, with 8 bases identical to TRBD1. CDR3 DNA sequence: TGTGCCAGCAGTTTTTTTGGACAGGGAATGGAGACCCAGTACTTC. This translates into CASSFFGQGMETQYF. Full variable domain (missing parts from reference TRBV28 and TRBJ2-5): DVKVTQSSRYLVKRTGEKVFLECVQDMDHENMFWYRQDPGLGLRLIYFSYDVKMKEKGDIPEGYSVSREKKERFSLILESASTNQTSMYLCASSFFGQGMETQYFGPGTRLLVL.